This is a list of T cell receptor beta chains from one sample in a study of blood T cell repertoires in COVID-19. The repertoire was sequenced with immunoSEQ multiplex PCR; TCRdb's copy has only in-frame clones and lacks some. Of more than 200,000 clones listed, approximately 86% were seen once; the top ten hold roughly 4.9%. Sequenced material: peripheral blood. The receptors were gathered from a woman aged 55-70 years with COVID-19, enrolled during active disease. The CDR3 runs from the conserved cysteine through the conserved F or W. Fields, in order: J gene, CDR3 length, V gene, D gene, clone size, CDR3 DNA, CDR3 protein. D genes are given only for firm matches. The size field is filled for only some rows; it gives once, few, many or a size class.

>TRBJ2-3|15|TRBV19|TRBD2|.
TGTGCCAGTAGTATAGCTCGGGGGGACACAGATACGCAGTATTTT
CASSIARGDTDTQYF
>TRBJ1-6|17|TRBV18|.|.
TGTGCCAGCTCACCTTTATCGACGGGAGGCAATAATTCACCCCTCCACTTT
CASSPLSTGGNNSPLHF
>TRBJ1-2|14|TRBV18|TRBD1|.
TGTGCCAGCTCACAGACAGGGGCGAACTATGGCTACACCTTC
CASSQTGANYGYTF
>TRBJ1-2|15|TRBV18|.|.
TGTGCCAGCTCACCCGCCGGGACACAGGCAAATGGCTACACCTTC
CASSPAGTQANGYTF
>TRBJ2-1|19|TRBV4-1|.|.
TGCGCCAGCAGCCAAGGGTATGGCGGTTCGGCGGCGCTGTACAATGAGCAGTTCTTC
CASSQGYGGSAALYNEQFF
>TRBJ2-3|13|TRBV28|.|.
TGTGCCAGCCTGCCAGGGCGCACAGATACGCAGTATTTT
CASLPGRTDTQYF
>TRBJ1-2|15|TRBV18|.|.
TGTGCCAGCTCACCACGCGGGAGACCGGACTATGGCTACACCTTC
CASSPRGRPDYGYTF
>TRBJ1-1|16|TRBV9|.|.
TGTGCCAGCAGCGTAGGAGTGGGCGCCGGTAACACTGAAGCTTTCTTT
CASSVGVGAGNTEAFF
>TRBJ2-5|14|TRBV7-3|.|.
TGTGCCAGCAGCCCCGATCCAGACCAAGAGACCCAGTACTTC
CASSPDPDQETQYF
>TRBJ2-2|15|TRBV19|TRBD2|.
TGTGCCAGTAGTGCTCTAGGCGGGAGGGCCGGGGAGCTGTTTTTT
CASSALGGRAGELFF
>TRBJ1-2|17|TRBV7-2|.|.
TGTGCCAGCAGCTTAGAGGCGCTGGGCACGATCAACTATGGCTACACCTTC
CASSLEALGTINYGYTF
>TRBJ1-3|15|TRBV19|.|.
TGTGCCAGTAGTAAGGGGATTATCGCTGGAAACACCATATATTTT
CASSKGIIAGNTIYF
>TRBJ2-7|14|TRBV6-5|.|.
TGTGCCAGCGGAGGGACAGCAATAACCTACGAGCAGTACTTC
CASGGTAITYEQYF
>TRBJ2-7|14|TRBV6-1|TRBD1|.
TGTGCCAGCAGTAGGACAGGACTTTCCTACGAGCAGTACTTC
CASSRTGLSYEQYF
>TRBJ2-1|17|TRBV9|TRBD2|.
TGTGCCAGCAGCGGACTAGCGGAATCCCTCTCCTACAATGAGCAGTTCTTC
CASSGLAESLSYNEQFF
>TRBJ2-7|14|TRBV6-5|TRBD1|.
TGTGCCAGCAGTCGACAGGGTCAGTCCTACGAGCAGTACTTC
CASSRQGQSYEQYF
>TRBJ2-3|16|TRBV18|TRBD2|.
TGTGCCAGCTCACCAGCGTCTAGCGGGAGTGCAGATACGCAGTATTTT
CASSPASSGSADTQYF
>TRBJ2-2|15|TRBV5-1|TRBD1|.
TGCGCCAGCAGCTTCAGGACAGGGAGCACCGGGGAGCTGTTTTTT
CASSFRTGSTGELFF
>TRBJ2-1|15|TRBV7-3|TRBD2|.
TGTGCCAGCAGCGCGCCGGGACTAGCTTACAATGAGCAGTTCTTC
CASSAPGLAYNEQFF
>TRBJ2-7|13|TRBV6-5|.|once
TGTGCCAGCAGTCGTAAAAACTTTCACGAGCAGTACTTC
CASSRKNFHEQYF
>TRBJ2-1|13|TRBV5-1|TRBD2|once
TGCGCCAGCAGCCGTTTGCTAGCGGGTGAGCAGTTCTTC
CASSRLLAGEQFF
>TRBJ2-7|15|TRBV30|.|.
TGTGCCTGGAGTGTTCCCTCCCCGAGCTCCTACGAGCAGTACTTC
CAWSVPSPSSYEQYF
>TRBJ1-6|13|TRBV7-8|.|.
TGTGCCAGCAGCTTAGAACGGGGGTCACCCCTCCACTTT
CASSLERGSPLHF
>TRBJ1-4|12|TRBV10-2|.|few
TGCGCCAGCTCAAACGGGAATGAAAAACTGTTTTTT
CASSNGNEKLFF
>TRBJ2-2|14|TRBV6-8|TRBD1|.
TGTGCCAGCAGCCGGACAGGGGGTACCGGGGAGCTGTTTTTT
CASSRTGGTGELFF
>TRBJ2-1|16|TRBV27|TRBD2|.
TGTGCCAGCAGGCTAGCGGGAGGGCCGTCCTACAATGAGCAGTTCTTC
CASRLAGGPSYNEQFF
>TRBJ1-6|12|TRBV28|.|.
TGTGCCAGCACCTCTCGGTCCCTCCCCCTCCACTTT
CASTSRSLPLHF
>TRBJ2-3|15|TRBV5-6|TRBD1|.
TGTGCCAGCAGGCGCACAGGGGGTGGTACAGATACGCAGTATTTT
CASRRTGGGTDTQYF
>TRBJ1-6|14|TRBV7-2|TRBD1|.
TGTGCCAGCAGCCAGGACAGGGGCGGCTCACCCCTCCACTTT
CASSQDRGGSPLHF
>TRBJ2-1|17|TRBV6-2/TRBV6-3|.|.
TGTGCCAGCAGTAGCCCGGCAGGGCCATACTCCTACAATGAGCAGTTCTTC
CASSSPAGPYSYNEQFF
>TRBJ2-1|18|TRBV19|TRBD2|.
TGTGCCAGTAGTAACGCCCGACTAGCGGGAGCTCAGTACAATGAGCAGTTCTTC
CASSNARLAGAQYNEQFF
>TRBJ2-4|17|TRBV9|TRBD1|.
TGTGCCAGCAGCCCGCGTCCCGGGACAGGGGTCGAAAACATTCAGTACTTC
CASSPRPGTGVENIQYF
>TRBJ2-7|14|TRBV6-6|TRBD2|.
TGTGCCAGCAGTCGACTAGCGGAACCCTACGAGCAGTACTTC
CASSRLAEPYEQYF
>TRBJ2-1|17|TRBV28|.|.
TGTGCCAGCAGTCCCCTACGCACGGGGATTAAGTACAATGAGCAGTTCTTC
CASSPLRTGIKYNEQFF
>TRBJ2-1|14|TRBV28|.|once
TGTGCCAGCAGAAATACAGGGCCCTACAATGAGCAGTTCTTC
CASRNTGPYNEQFF
>TRBJ2-2|18|TRBV9|.|.
TGTGCCAGCAGCGTATTATCCCCCCGACAAACGAACACCGGGGAGCTGTTTTTT
CASSVLSPRQTNTGELFF
>TRBJ1-1|16|TRBV19|.|many
TGTGCCAGTAGTCCGAGGCCGGGTACCCCATCGAGCGAAGCTTTCTTT
CASSPRPGTPSSEAFF
>TRBJ2-1|15|TRBV11-2|TRBD2|.
TGTGCCAGCAGCCGTAGCGGGAGCTCCTACAATGAGCAGTTCTTC
CASSRSGSSYNEQFF
>TRBJ2-1|16|TRBV7-3|TRBD2|.
TGTGCCAGCAGCTTAGGGGGACTAGCGCACCGCGATGAGCAGTTCTTC
CASSLGGLAHRDEQFF
>TRBJ2-3|17|TRBV15|.|.
TGTGCCACCAGCAGAGATGTCGGGACTCGCCCCTCGGATACGCAGTATTTT
CATSRDVGTRPSDTQYF
>TRBJ2-1|12|TRBV27|TRBD2|once
TGTGCCAGCGGGAGGGCCAACAATGAGCAGTTCTTC
CASGRANNEQFF
>TRBJ1-2|14|TRBV5-1|.|.
TGCGCCAGCAGCCCAACCGACATTAACTATGGCTACACCTTC
CASSPTDINYGYTF
>TRBJ2-3|15|TRBV6-2/TRBV6-3|TRBD1|.
TGTGCCAGCAGCACCGGGACAGGGGGCGCCGATACGCAGTATTTT
CASSTGTGGADTQYF
>TRBJ2-5|14|TRBV11-2|TRBD2|.
TGTGCCAGCAGCTTAGCGGGAGGTACCGAGACCCAGTACTTC
CASSLAGGTETQYF
>TRBJ2-5|15|TRBV7-9|TRBD2|.
TGTGCCAGCAGCTCCACTAGCGGGAGAGGTGCCGGGCAGTACTTC
CASSSTSGRGAGQYF
>TRBJ2-1|17|TRBV4-3|TRBD2|once
TGCGCCAGCAGCCAACGGACTAGCGGGAGGTCGTACAATGAGCAGTTCTTC
CASSQRTSGRSYNEQFF
>TRBJ2-7|16|TRBV2|TRBD2|.
TGTGCCAGCAGTGAAGATCCGGGAGGGCCCCCCTACGAGCAGTACTTC
CASSEDPGGPPYEQYF
>TRBJ1-2|13|TRBV2|.|few
TGTGCCAACCGGCAGGGCTCTCTGTACGGCTACACCTTC
CANRQGSLYGYTF
>TRBJ1-5|15|TRBV21-1|.|.
TGTGCCAGCATAGGGTTAGGCGACAGGAATCAGCCCCAGCATTTT
CASIGLGDRNQPQHF
>TRBJ2-7|15|TRBV7-8|TRBD2|once
TGTGCCAGCATCCCCCCCGGGACTAGGCTTGGCGAGCAGTACTTC
CASIPPGTRLGEQYF
>TRBJ2-2|13|TRBV11-2|.|.
TGTGCCAGCAGCTTACGCGCGGGCGGGGAGCTGTTTTTT
CASSLRAGGELFF
>TRBJ2-1|13|TRBV5-1|.|.
TGCGCCAGCAGCTTCCGGGACTTCAATGAGCAGTTCTTC
CASSFRDFNEQFF
>TRBJ2-1|14|TRBV7-8|TRBD2|.
TGTGCCAGCACCCGGACTAGAGGTAACAATGAGCAGTTCTTC
CASTRTRGNNEQFF